A selection of T cell receptor beta chains follows, all from one sample in a study of shared clonotypes between healthy human individuals. Using immunoSEQ multiplex PCR, the repertoire was profiled, and TCRdb retains in-frame clones only, with some absent. The profile shows about 2.4 million clones, 93% of them singletons. The specimen was naive CD4+ T cells from PBMCs. These receptors were taken from a young man in good health. Some clones in this sample may be carry-over from other donors' samples. The CDR3 runs from the conserved cysteine through the conserved F or W. A D gene is named only where the DNA matches it firmly. Size values are once, few and many counts, or a class for expanded clones, and some rows have none.

size	D	V	J	DNA	CDR3
once	TRBD1	TRBV27	TRBJ1-2	TGTGCCAGCAGGGGGACAGGGGCCTATGGCTACACCTTC	CASRGTGAYGYTF
NA	NA	TRBV18	TRBJ2-7	TGTGCCAGCTCGCAAGTTCCTAGGAGCTCCTACGAGCAGTACTTC	CASSQVPRSSYEQYF
few	TRBD2	TRBV6-1	TRBJ2-2	TGTGCCAGCAGTGGTGATGTCCGGGGGGTGTTTTTT	CASSGDVRGVFF
NA	TRBD2	TRBV5-1	TRBJ2-7	TGCGCCAGCAGCTCCGGGACTAGCGGGAGTTACGAGCAGTACTTC	CASSSGTSGSYEQYF
NA	TRBD1	TRBV5-6	TRBJ2-5	TGTGCCAGCAGCTTTCCTGGGACAGCTCAAGAGACCCAGTACTTC	CASSFPGTAQETQYF
NA	NA	TRBV19	TRBJ2-7	TGTGCCAGTAGTATGATGGGCGATCTTGCCTACGAGCAGTACTTC	CASSMMGDLAYEQYF
NA	NA	TRBV13	TRBJ2-5	TGTGCCAGCAGCGCCATTGAGGGAGGCGTCGAGACCCAGTACTTC	CASSAIEGGVETQYF
few	TRBD2	TRBV5-1	TRBJ2-1	TGCGCCAGCACCATACTAGCGGGAGGTGGAAATGAGCAGTTCTTC	CASTILAGGGNEQFF
NA	TRBD2	TRBV5-1	TRBJ2-5	TGCGCCAGCAGCTTAACGGGAGGGCCGGTAGAGACCCAGTACTTC	CASSLTGGPVETQYF
few	TRBD1	TRBV19	TRBJ1-2	TGTGCCAGTAGTATGGAGGGACAGGGGGGCATCTATGGCTACACCTTC	CASSMEGQGGIYGYTF
NA	NA	TRBV5-5	TRBJ2-7	TGTGCCAGCAGCTGGCTTACTGCAGATTACGAGCAGTACTTC	CASSWLTADYEQYF
once	NA	TRBV7-7	TRBJ2-7	TGTGCCAGCAGCGCCGGAGGCGCCTACGAGCAGTACTTC	CASSAGGAYEQYF
NA	NA	TRBV4-1	TRBJ2-1	TGCGCCAGCAGCCCCTCTAGGGCCTCCTACAATGAGCAGTTCTTC	CASSPSRASYNEQFF
NA	NA	TRBV25-1	TRBJ2-5	TGTGCCAGCAATGGGGGGGAGACCCAGTACTTC	CASNGGETQYF
NA	NA	TRBV5-6	TRBJ2-3	TGTGCCAGCAGCTCTCTATCGTATGATACTAGCACAGATACGCAGTATTTT	CASSSLSYDTSTDTQYF
NA	NA	TRBV29-1	TRBJ1-2	TGCAGCGCCGTCATCAAGCCCGTAAACTATGGCTACACCTTC	CSAVIKPVNYGYTF
NA	NA	TRBV6-1	TRBJ1-6	TGTGCCAGCAGTGCGACAGTGTCGGGATCACCCCTCCACTTT	CASSATVSGSPLHF